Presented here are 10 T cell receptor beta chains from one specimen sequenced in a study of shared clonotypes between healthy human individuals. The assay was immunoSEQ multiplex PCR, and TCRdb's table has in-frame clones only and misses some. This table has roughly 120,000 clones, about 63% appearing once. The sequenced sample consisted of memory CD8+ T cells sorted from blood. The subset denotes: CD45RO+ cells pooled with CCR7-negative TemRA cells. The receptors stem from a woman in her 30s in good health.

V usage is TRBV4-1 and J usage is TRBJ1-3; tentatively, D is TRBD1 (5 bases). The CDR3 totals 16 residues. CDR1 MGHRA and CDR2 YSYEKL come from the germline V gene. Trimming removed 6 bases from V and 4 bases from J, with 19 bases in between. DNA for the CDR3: TGCGCCAGCAGGCTAAATGAGCAGGGTTCAGGAAACACCATATATTTT. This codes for CASRLNEQGSGNTIYF.

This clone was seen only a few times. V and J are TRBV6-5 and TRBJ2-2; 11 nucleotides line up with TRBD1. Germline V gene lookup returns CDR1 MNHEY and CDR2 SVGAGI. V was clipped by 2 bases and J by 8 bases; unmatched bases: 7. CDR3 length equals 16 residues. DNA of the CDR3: TGTGCCAGCAGTTACGGGACAGGGGGACCTTATGGGGAGCTGTTTTTT. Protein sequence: CASSYGTGGPYGELFF.

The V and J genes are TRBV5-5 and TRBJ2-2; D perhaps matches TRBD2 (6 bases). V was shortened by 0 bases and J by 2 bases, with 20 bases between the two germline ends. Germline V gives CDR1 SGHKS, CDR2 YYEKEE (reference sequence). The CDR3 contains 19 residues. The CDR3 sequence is CASSLVVIVGGINTGELFF. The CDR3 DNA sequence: TGTGCCAGCAGCTTGGTAGTCATCGTTGGGGGGATTAACACCGGGGAGCTGTTTTTT.

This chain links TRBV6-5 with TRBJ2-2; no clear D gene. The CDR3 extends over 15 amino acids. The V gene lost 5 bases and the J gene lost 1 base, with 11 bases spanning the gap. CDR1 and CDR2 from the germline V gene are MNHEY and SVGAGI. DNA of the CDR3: TGTGCCAGCAGTCGGCCCGGGCGGAACACCGGGGAGCTGTTTTTT. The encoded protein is CASSRPGRNTGELFF.

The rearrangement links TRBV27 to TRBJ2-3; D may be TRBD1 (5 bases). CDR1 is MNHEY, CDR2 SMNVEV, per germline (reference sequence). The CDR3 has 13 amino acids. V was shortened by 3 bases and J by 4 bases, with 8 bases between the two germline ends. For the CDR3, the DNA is TGTGCCAGCAGTTTTAGGACACCAGATACGCAGTATTTT. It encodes CASSFRTPDTQYF.

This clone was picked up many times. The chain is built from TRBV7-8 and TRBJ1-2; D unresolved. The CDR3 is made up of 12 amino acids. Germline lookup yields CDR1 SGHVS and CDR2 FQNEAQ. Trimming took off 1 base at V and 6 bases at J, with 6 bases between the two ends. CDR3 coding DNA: TGTGCCAGCAGCTTAGACGGCCATGGCTACACCTTC. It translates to CASSLDGHGYTF.

CDR3 amino acids: CASSRGTSGPYNEQFF. In nucleotides, the CDR3 is TGTGCCAGCTCACGGGGGACTAGCGGACCCTACAATGAGCAGTTCTTC. V usage is TRBV18 and J usage is TRBJ2-1; 11 bases fit TRBD2. This CDR3 is built from 16 residues. V dropped 4 bases and J dropped 2; count of bases not matched to a gene: 4. Germline lookup yields CDR1 KGHSH and CDR2 LQKENI.

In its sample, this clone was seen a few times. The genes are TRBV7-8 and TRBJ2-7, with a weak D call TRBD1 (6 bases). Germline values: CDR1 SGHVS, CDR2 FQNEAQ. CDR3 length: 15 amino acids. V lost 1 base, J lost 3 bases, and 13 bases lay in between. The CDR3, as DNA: TGTGCCAGCAGCTTAGATCCAGGGGAAATCTACGAGCAGTACTTC. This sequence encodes CASSLDPGEIYEQYF.

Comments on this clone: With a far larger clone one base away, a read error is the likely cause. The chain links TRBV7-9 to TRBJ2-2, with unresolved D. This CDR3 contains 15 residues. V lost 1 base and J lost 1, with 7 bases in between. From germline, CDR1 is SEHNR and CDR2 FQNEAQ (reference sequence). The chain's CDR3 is CASSLEGLNTGELFF. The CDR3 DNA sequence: TGTGCCAGCAGCTTAGAGGGATTGAACACCGGGGAGCTGTTTTTT.

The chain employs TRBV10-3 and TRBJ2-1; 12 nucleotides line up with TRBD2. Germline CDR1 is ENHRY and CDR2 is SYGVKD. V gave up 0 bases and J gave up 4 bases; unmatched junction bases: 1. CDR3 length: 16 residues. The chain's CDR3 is CAISESGLAGYNEQFF. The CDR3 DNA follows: TGTGCCATCAGTGAGTCAGGACTAGCGGGGTACAATGAGCAGTTCTTC.